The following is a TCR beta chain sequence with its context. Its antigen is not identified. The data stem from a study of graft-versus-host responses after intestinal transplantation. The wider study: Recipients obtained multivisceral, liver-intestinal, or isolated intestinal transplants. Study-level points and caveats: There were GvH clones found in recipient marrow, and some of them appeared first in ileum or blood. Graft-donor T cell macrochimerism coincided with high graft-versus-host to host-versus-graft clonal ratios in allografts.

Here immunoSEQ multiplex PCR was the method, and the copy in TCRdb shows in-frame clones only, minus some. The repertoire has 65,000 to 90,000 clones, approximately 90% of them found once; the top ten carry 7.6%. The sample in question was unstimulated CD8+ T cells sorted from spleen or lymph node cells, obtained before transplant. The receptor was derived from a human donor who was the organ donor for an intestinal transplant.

The DNA for the CDR3 is TGTGCCAGCAGCTTAGGGAGTGAGCAGTTCTTC. Translated: CASSLGSEQFF. The rearrangement joins TRBV5-6 to TRBJ2-1, with D tentatively TRBD2 (5 bases). Germline CDR1 and CDR2: SGHDT and YYEEEE. The CDR3 has 11 amino acids. With 2 bases removed from V and 9 bases from J, the gap between germline ends came to 6 bases.